The 2 T cell receptor beta chains below were found in one sample sequenced in a study of T cells in women clearing cervical HPV infection. Repertoires were generated with immunoSEQ multiplex PCR, while TCRdb's copy carries only in-frame clones and drops some. The sample shows under 45,000 clones, and 6% to 8% sits with its ten largest clones. What was sequenced was blood buffy coat. The receptors stem from a woman between 18 and 75 years old with a cervical HPV16 infection that either progressed to CIN3+ or cleared (not recorded which).

Worth noting for this clone: Read sequence stops 3 residues before the CDR3 end, and the germline J gene provides the missing end. The V call is TRBV12-3 or TRBV12-4, the J call TRBJ1-3; weak D call: TRBD1 (5 bases). This CDR3 is 15 amino acids long. The V end was cut by 3 bases, the J end by 2 bases, with 11 bases between. The covered CDR3 bases are TGTGCCAGCAGTTTTCAGGGCTTAGCTGGAAACACC. This sequence encodes CASSFQGLAGNT. The full CDR3 is CASSFQGLAGNTIYF.

Comment on this clone: The read ends 3 residues before the CDR3 terminus; that terminus is restored from the germline J gene. The chain has TRBV2 and TRBJ2-1; TRBD2 matches 11 bases. The CDR3 has 16 residues. Germline V lookup: CDR1 SNHLY, CDR2 FYNNEI. V was pared by 4 bases and J by 7 bases, with 9 bases of the junction left unmatched. Partial CDR3 DNA: TGTGCCAGCAGTGGCTCCCTAGCGGGAGGTATTAATGAG. It is translated as CASSGSLAGGINE. The whole CDR3 sequence is CASSGSLAGGINEQFF.